The 15 T cell receptor beta chains listed next were all sequenced from one sample in a study of beta chain features in type 1 diabetes. The whole isolated RNA underwent reverse transcription, so sequencing captured expressed TCRB transcripts. Assay: immunoSEQ multiplex PCR; the TCRdb copy retains only in-frame clones and omits some. Of fewer than 400,000 clones listed, 8% are singletons. Sequenced input: central memory CD4+ T cells from blood. The receptors were gathered from a woman aged 18-29 years in good health.

This chain joins TRBV18 and TRBJ2-5; D call uncertain. The germline CDR1 and CDR2 sequences are KGHSH and LQKENI. Trimming pared 5 bases from V and 4 bases from J, leaving 11 bases between. The CDR3 consists of 13 residues. CDR3 in DNA: TGTGCCAGCTCAATCTCTTGGGGAGAGACCCAGTACTTC. Protein product: CASSISWGETQYF.

The chain uses TRBV7-9 and TRBJ2-2; possible D gene TRBD2, 5 bases. This CDR3 is built from 13 residues. Germline V gives CDR1 SEHNR, CDR2 FQNEAQ (reference sequence). The V and J ends lost 5 bases and 4 bases respectively, with 8 bases between them. CDR3 nucleotides: TGTGCCAGCAGCGACTACTTCACCGGGGAGCTGTTTTTT. It is translated as CASSDYFTGELFF.

In this sample, this clone turned up a few times. The chain combines TRBV7-8 with TRBJ2-1, with 7 bases lining up with TRBD1. V was clipped by 6 bases and J by 6 bases; unmatched bases: 11. Germline CDR1 SGHVS, CDR2 FQNEAQ. This CDR3 has 15 amino acids. DNA of the CDR3: TGTGCCAGCAGGAAGGGCCAGGGGGAAGTCAATGAGCAGTTCTTC. Translation: CASRKGQGEVNEQFF.

The chain links TRBV7-2 to TRBJ2-1; a weak D match, TRBD2 (8 bases). CDR1 is SGHTA, CDR2 FQGNSA, per germline. The V and J ends lost 2 bases and 13 bases respectively, with 18 bases between them. The CDR3 consists of 14 residues. In DNA, the CDR3 is TGTGCCAGCAGCTTATTGACAGGGACTAGAAACCAGTTCTTC. Residues: CASSLLTGTRNQFF. The variable domain in full, completed from reference TRBV7-2 and TRBJ2-1, reads GAGVSQSPSNKVTEKGKDVELRCDPISGHTALYWYRQSLGQGLEFLIYFQGNSAPDKSGLPSDRFSAERTGGSVSTLTIQRTQQEDSAVYLCASSLLTGTRNQFFGPGTRLTVL.

The genes are TRBV6-5 and TRBJ1-1; no clear D. Per germline, CDR1 MNHEY and CDR2 SVGAGI. Trimming stripped 0 bases from V and 0 bases from J, with 8 bases between. This CDR3 is built from 15 residues. The CDR3 protein is CASSYSGAMNTEAFF. CDR3 in DNA: TGTGCCAGCAGTTACTCGGGCGCAATGAACACTGAAGCTTTCTTT.

The gene calls are TRBV7-2 and TRBJ1-5; TRBD1 might be the D (6 bases). This CDR3 region has 17 residues. The germline V gene has CDR1 SGHTA and CDR2 FQGNSA. Trimming cost V 1 base and J 7 bases, with 20 bases left between them. The CDR3 DNA sequence: TGTGCCAGCAGCTTAGACCGTGGCGTAGGGGGGCGACAGCCCCAGCATTTT. It specifies CASSLDRGVGGRQPQHF.

This clone turned up a few times. The chain carries TRBV10-3 and TRBJ2-2; TRBD2 might be the D (5 bases). The CDR3 runs 18 residues. V was shortened by 3 bases and J by 2 bases, with 19 bases between the two germline ends. Germline V lookup: CDR1 ENHRY, CDR2 SYGVKD. CDR3 DNA: TGTGCCATCAGTGAAGAGGGCGCGGAAGCGCCAAACACCGGGGAGCTGTTTTTT. Translating gives CAISEEGAEAPNTGELFF.

The chain combines TRBV6-6 with TRBJ2-5; D possibly corresponds to TRBD2 (7 bases). CDR1 is MNHNY, CDR2 SVGAGI, per germline (reference sequence). The germline V and J ends were trimmed by 8 bases and 3 bases, with 16 bases remaining between them. This CDR3 contains 14 residues. The CDR3 nucleotides read TGTGCCAGCTCTAAGGGGGGGGACAAAGAGACCCAGTACTTC. Amino acid sequence: CASSKGGDKETQYF.

This clone has more than one count but fewer than ten. The chain links TRBV7-9 to TRBJ2-1; 10 bases agree with TRBD2. V was clipped by 6 bases and J by 3 bases; unmatched bases: 5. This CDR3 comprises 15 residues. Germline lookup yields CDR1 SEHNR and CDR2 FQNEAQ (reference sequence). This CDR3 is CASSFTSGNYNEQFF. CDR3 in DNA: TGTGCCAGCAGTTTCACTAGCGGGAACTACAATGAGCAGTTCTTC.

The rearrangement uses TRBV7-2 and TRBJ1-2; D gene unclear. This CDR3 spans 12 amino acids. Deletions cut 6 bases from V and 5 bases from J, with 10 bases between. CDR1 is SGHTA, CDR2 FQGNSA, per germline. The CDR3, as DNA: TGTGCCAGCAGACAGTCCTTATATGGCTACACCTTC. Residues: CASRQSLYGYTF.

This clone was observed a few times. V gene TRBV5-1 combines with J gene TRBJ1-2; D remains unclear. This CDR3 is built from 13 residues. CDR1 is SGHRS and CDR2 is YFSETQ in the germline V gene. Trimming left V 0 bases short and J 4 bases short, with 7 bases between. CDR3 protein: CASSLADGYGYTF. The DNA of the CDR3 is TGCGCCAGCAGCTTGGCCGACGGCTATGGCTACACCTTC.

This clone has a handful of counts. The same CDR3 arises from other DNA sequences in this sample as well. The chain recombines TRBV5-1 with TRBJ2-2; 9 bases match TRBD2. The CDR3 spans 14 residues. Trimming at V came to 2 bases and at J to 5 bases, leaving 1 base not matched to a gene. Germline values: CDR1 SGHRS, CDR2 YFSETQ. CDR3 region: CASSLAGGTGELFF. CDR3 DNA sequence: TGCGCCAGCAGCTTAGCGGGAGGAACCGGGGAGCTGTTTTTT.

The chain recombines TRBV27 with TRBJ2-5, with D possibly matching TRBD2 (5 bases). This CDR3 contains 14 residues. From germline, CDR1 is MNHEY and CDR2 SMNVEV (reference sequence). The V end lost 6 bases, the J end lost 3 bases, and 14 bases lay between the germline ends. The CDR3 bases are TGTGCCAGCAGCCACTCGGACGGGAAAGAGACCCAGTACTTC. The encoded protein is CASSHSDGKETQYF.

The genes are TRBV18 and TRBJ2-3, with 7 bases fitting TRBD1. V was pared by 2 bases and J by 6 bases, with 8 bases of the junction left unmatched. The CDR3 length is 15 residues. From germline, CDR1 is KGHSH and CDR2 LQKENI. DNA for the CDR3: TGTGCCAGCTCACCAGGTTTTAACAGGGGTGATACGCAGTATTTT. It encodes CASSPGFNRGDTQYF.

This chain connects TRBV5-4 to TRBJ1-2, with TRBD1 matching over 7 bases. J was trimmed by 4 bases and V by 4 bases; bases with no gene match: 7. Germline V gene lookup returns CDR1 SGHNT and CDR2 YYREEE (reference sequence). CDR3 length: 14 amino acids. Here the CDR3 DNA reads TGTGCCAGCAGCCCAGCGGCAGGGGGCTATGGCTACACCTTC. Translated: CASSPAAGGYGYTF. The variable domain in full, completed from reference TRBV5-4 and TRBJ1-2, reads ETGVTQSPTHLIKTRGQQVTLRCSSQSGHNTVSWYQQALGQGPQFIFQYYREEENGRGNFPPRFSGLQFPNYSSELNVNALELDDSALYLCASSPAAGGYGYTFGSGTRLTVV.